This entry lists 16 T cell receptor beta chains sequenced from one sample in a study of T cells in Graves' hyperthyroidism and ophthalmopathy. The investigators amplified TCR beta CDR3 regions from RNA transcripts. Initially, a first-round RT-PCR of the TCR CDR3 employed the HTBI primer set. In TCRdb, the multiplex PCR reads were re-called with MiXCR into one record per CDR3 protein. This table has over 350,000 distinct CDR3 sequences, over 12% appearing once. The sequenced sample consisted of blood. These TCRs come from a man aged 45 to 65 with Graves' ophthalmopathy.

This clonotype was counted many times. V is TRBV29-1 and J is TRBJ2-7, with D possibly being TRBD1 (6 bases). The CDR3 spans 11 residues. The V gene lost 7 bases and the J gene lost 2 bases, with 9 bases spanning the gap. Germline CDR1 is SQVTM and CDR2 is ANQGSEA. The chain's CDR3 is CSATGTYEQYF. In nucleotides, the CDR3 is TGCAGCGCAACAGGGACCTACGAGCAGTACTTC.

This clonotype was recorded a few times. The chain employs TRBV12-3 or TRBV12-4 and TRBJ2-3, with 8 bases identical to TRBD2. J was trimmed by 5 bases and V by 5 bases; bases with no gene match: 15. CDR3 length equals 17 residues. CDR3 region: CASSGTTERGLGDTQYF. The CDR3 region has the DNA TGTGCCAGCAGTGGGACCACTGAGCGGGGGTTGGGAGATACGCAGTATTTT.

A word on this clonotype: This may be a read error, as it is one base from a much larger clone. The V call is TRBV20-1, the J call TRBJ1-5; 8 bases line up with TRBD1. The CDR3 contains 14 residues. Germline lookup yields CDR1 DFQATT and CDR2 SNEGSKA (reference sequence). CDR3 DNA: TGCGGTGCTCATACTTCAGGGGGCACTCAGCCCCAGCATTTT. It specifies CGAHTSGGTQPQHF.

This chain links TRBV15 with TRBJ2-3; the D is unclear. This CDR3 contains 14 residues. The germline V gene has CDR1 LNHNV and CDR2 YYDKDF (reference sequence). V was pared by 11 bases and J by 0 bases, with 15 bases between. For the CDR3, the DNA is TGTGCCCCAAGTGGTACGGGTAGCACAGATACGCAGTATTTT. Its translation is CAPSGTGSTDTQYF.

This clonotype appeared a few times. The V gene is TRBV20-1, the J gene TRBJ2-3; D ambiguous. Trimming cost V 6 bases and J 0 bases, with 13 bases left between them. Germline lookup yields CDR1 DFQATT and CDR2 SNEGSKA (reference sequence). The CDR3 has 14 amino acids. CDR3 in amino acids: CSALPLRSTDTQYF. CDR3 in DNA: TGCAGTGCCCTACCTCTGAGGAGCACAGATACGCAGTATTTT.

The genes are TRBV29-1 and TRBJ2-4; D ambiguous. CDR1 and CDR2 (germline): SQVTM, ANQGSEA. The CDR3 is made up of 13 amino acids. The CDR3 DNA reads as TGCGCCTCCCTGGACGGAGCCAAAAACATTCAGTACTTC. As protein: CASLDGAKNIQYF.

This clonotype has ten or more counts. This chain connects TRBV6-2 or TRBV6-3 to TRBJ1-2, with no clear D. Germline-derived CDR1 and CDR2 are MNHEY and SVGEGT. The ends were cut back, 2 bases at V and 6 bases at J, with 19 bases in the middle. The length of the CDR3 is 16 residues. Here the CDR3 reads CASSYGWGQNSHGYTF. For the CDR3, the DNA is TGTGCCAGCAGTTACGGTTGGGGTCAAAATTCGCATGGCTACACCTTC.

This clonotype was counted a few times. This chain joins TRBV10-3 and TRBJ2-1; D possibly matches TRBD1 or TRBD2 (5 bases each). From germline, CDR1 is ENHRY and CDR2 SYGVKD. V lost 11 bases and J 5 bases, leaving 16 bases between the germline ends. CDR3 length equals 13 residues. The CDR3 nucleotides are TGTGCCGCCTCCCTTGGGGGTGACAATGAGCAGTTCTTC. The encoded protein is CAASLGGDNEQFF.

This clonotype was seen many times. The chain has TRBV30 and TRBJ2-1, with 9 bases that match TRBD2. Germline V gene data show CDR1 as GTSNPN and CDR2 as SVGIG (reference sequence). CDR3 length: 14 amino acids. V dropped 1 base and J dropped 8; count of bases not matched to a gene: 6. CDR3 sequence reads: CAWSGLAGRDEQFF. DNA for the CDR3: TGTGCCTGGAGTGGCCTAGCGGGAAGGGATGAGCAGTTCTTC.

This clonotype was seen repeatedly, ten times or more. The V call is TRBV15, the J call TRBJ2-1, with D tentatively TRBD1 (6 bases). The CDR3 is made up of 14 amino acids. Germline CDR1 LNHNV, CDR2 YYDKDF (reference sequence). With 0 bases removed from V and 9 bases from J, the gap between germline ends came to 12 bases. Written as DNA, the CDR3 is TGTGCCACCAGCAGAGATATTCAGGGGTCTGAGCAGTTCTTC. This gives the protein CATSRDIQGSEQFF. The variable domain in full, completed from reference TRBV15 and TRBJ2-1, reads DAMVIQNPRYQVTQFGKPVTLSCSQTLNHNVMYWYQQKSSQAPKLLFHYYDKDFNNEADTPDNFQSRRPNTSFCFLDIRSPGLGDTAMYLCATSRDIQGSEQFFGPGTRLTVL.

The chain is built from TRBV14 and TRBJ2-7; 8 nucleotides match TRBD2. The CDR3 has 15 residues. Trimming cost V 0 bases and J 2 bases; bases outside gene matches: 3. Germline V gene sequence: CDR1 SGHDN, CDR2 FVKESK. Written as DNA, the CDR3 is TGTGCCAGCAGCCAAGAACTAGCGGTCGCCTACGAGCAGTACTTC. This translates into CASSQELAVAYEQYF.

Concerning this clonotype itself: One junction end disagrees with the germline gene, perhaps due to a read error. J is TRBJ2-7 and V is TRBV4-1; D possibly corresponds to TRBD2 (5 bases). The CDR3 length is 12 residues. Per the germline V gene, CDR1 is MGHRA and CDR2 is YSYEKL. The CDR3 sequence: CASSQGSDEQYF. CDR3 DNA sequence: TGTGCCAGCAGCCAAGGGAGTGACGAGCAGTACTTC.

This clonotype was recorded at least ten times. The chain couples TRBV20-1 to TRBJ2-7; D unclear. Germline lookup yields CDR1 DFQATT and CDR2 SNEGSKA (reference sequence). V was cut by 3 bases and J by 0 bases, with 12 bases left in between. The CDR3 is 14 residues long. CDR3 sequence reads: CSARYGQNSYEQYF. CDR3 in DNA: TGCAGTGCTAGGTATGGGCAGAACTCCTACGAGCAGTACTTC.

This clonotype was recorded at least ten times. The chain joins TRBV13 to TRBJ1-1; TRBD1 aligns across 7 bases. The CDR3 contains 15 residues. Germline V gives CDR1 PRHDT, CDR2 FYEKMQ (reference sequence). Germline trimming cut 2 bases from V and 2 bases from J; bases unmatched to any gene: 5. The CDR3 nucleotides read TGTGCCAGCAGCTTACCAGGGGGTTTAAACACTGAAGCTTTCTTT. Its translation is CASSLPGGLNTEAFF.

This chain links TRBV10-1 with TRBJ2-7; the D gene is possibly TRBD2 (6 bases). CDR1 and CDR2 (germline): WNHNN, SYGVQD (reference sequence). The CDR3 is made up of 13 amino acids. The germline V and J ends were trimmed by 2 bases and 9 bases, with 14 bases remaining between them. CDR3 sequence reads: CASSEGMEGVQYF. In nucleotides, the CDR3 is TGCGCCAGCAGTGAGGGAATGGAGGGCGTGCAGTACTTC.

This clonotype was counted at least ten times. The chain joins TRBV6-2 or TRBV6-3 to TRBJ1-5; D might be TRBD1 (5 bases). Trimming stripped 5 bases from V and 0 bases from J, with 11 bases between. The CDR3 length is 15 residues. Germline V gene data show CDR1 as MNHEY and CDR2 as SVGEGT. CDR3 amino acids: CASSTGAYSNQPQHF. The DNA for the CDR3 is TGTGCCAGCAGTACCGGGGCGTATAGCAATCAGCCCCAGCATTTT.